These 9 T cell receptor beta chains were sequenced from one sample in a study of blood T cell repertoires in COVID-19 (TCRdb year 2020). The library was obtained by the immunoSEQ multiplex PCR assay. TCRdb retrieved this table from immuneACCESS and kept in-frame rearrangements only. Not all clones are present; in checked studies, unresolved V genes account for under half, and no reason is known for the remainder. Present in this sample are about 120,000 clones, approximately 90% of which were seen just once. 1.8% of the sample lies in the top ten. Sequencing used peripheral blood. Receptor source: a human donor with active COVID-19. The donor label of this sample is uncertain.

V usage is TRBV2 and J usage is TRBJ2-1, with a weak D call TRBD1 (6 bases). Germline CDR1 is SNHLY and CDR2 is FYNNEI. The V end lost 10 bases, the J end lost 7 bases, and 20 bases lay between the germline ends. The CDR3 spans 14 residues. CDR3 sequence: CAIVQGPSGNEQFF. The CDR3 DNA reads TGTGCCATCGTACAGGGTCCGTCAGGGAATGAGCAGTTCTTC. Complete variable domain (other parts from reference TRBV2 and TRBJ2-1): EPEVTQTPSHQVTQMGQEVILRCVPISNHLYFYWYRQILGQKVEFLVSFYNNEISEKSEIFDDQFSVERPDGSNFTLKIRSTKLEDSAMYFCAIVQGPSGNEQFFGPGTRLTVL.

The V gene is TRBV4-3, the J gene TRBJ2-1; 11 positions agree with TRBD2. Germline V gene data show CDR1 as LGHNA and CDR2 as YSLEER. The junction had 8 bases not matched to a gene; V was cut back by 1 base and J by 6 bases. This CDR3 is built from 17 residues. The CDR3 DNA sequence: TGCGCCAGCAGCCAAGGTGTTAGCGGGGGGGCCTCCAATGAGCAGTTCTTC. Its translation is CASSQGVSGGASNEQFF.

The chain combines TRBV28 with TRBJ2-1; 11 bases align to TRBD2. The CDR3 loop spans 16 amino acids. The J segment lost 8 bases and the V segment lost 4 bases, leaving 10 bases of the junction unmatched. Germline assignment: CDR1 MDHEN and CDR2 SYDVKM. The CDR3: CASSSSTSGGWDEQFF. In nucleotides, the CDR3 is TGTGCCAGCAGTTCCTCAACTAGCGGGGGCTGGGATGAGCAGTTCTTC. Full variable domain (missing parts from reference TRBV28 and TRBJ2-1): DVKVTQSSRYLVKRTGEKVFLECVQDMDHENMFWYRQDPGLGLRLIYFSYDVKMKEKGDIPEGYSVSREKKERFSLILESASTNQTSMYLCASSSSTSGGWDEQFFGPGTRLTVL.

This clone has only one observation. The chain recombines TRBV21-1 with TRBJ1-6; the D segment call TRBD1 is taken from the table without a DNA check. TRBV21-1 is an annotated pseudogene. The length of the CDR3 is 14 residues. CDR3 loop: CASKHGTANSPLHF. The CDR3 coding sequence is TGTGCCAGCAAACACGGGACAGCCAATTCACCCCTCCACTTT.

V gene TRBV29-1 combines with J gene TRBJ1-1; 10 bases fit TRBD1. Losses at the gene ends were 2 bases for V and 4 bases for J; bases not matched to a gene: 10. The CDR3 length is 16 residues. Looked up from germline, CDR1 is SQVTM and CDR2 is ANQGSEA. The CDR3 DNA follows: TGCAGCGTTGAATCGTGGCAGACAGGGGGCGTCACTGAAGCTTTCTTT. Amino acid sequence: CSVESWQTGGVTEAFF.

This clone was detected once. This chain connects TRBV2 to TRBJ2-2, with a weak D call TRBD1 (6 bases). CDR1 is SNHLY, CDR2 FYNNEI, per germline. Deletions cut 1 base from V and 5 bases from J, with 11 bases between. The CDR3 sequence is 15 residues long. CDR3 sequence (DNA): TGTGCCAGCAGTGAAGAGGAGACAGGTACCGGGGAGCTGTTTTTT. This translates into CASSEEETGTGELFF.

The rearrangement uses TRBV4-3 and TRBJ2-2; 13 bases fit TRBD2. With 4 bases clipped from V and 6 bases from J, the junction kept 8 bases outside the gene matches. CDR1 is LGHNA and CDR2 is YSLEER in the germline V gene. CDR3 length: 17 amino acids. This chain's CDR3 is CASSRTSGGALAGELFF. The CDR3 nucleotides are TGCGCCAGCAGCCGAACTAGCGGGGGGGCCCTCGCCGGGGAGCTGTTTTTT.

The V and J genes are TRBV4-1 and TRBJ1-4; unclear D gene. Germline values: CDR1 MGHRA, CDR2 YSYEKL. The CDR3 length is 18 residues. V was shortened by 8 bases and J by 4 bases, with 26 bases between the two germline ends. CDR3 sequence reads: CASSPVVESRGLNEKLFF. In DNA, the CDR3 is TGCGCCAGCTCCCCCGTCGTGGAATCCCGGGGTCTTAATGAAAAACTGTTTTTT.

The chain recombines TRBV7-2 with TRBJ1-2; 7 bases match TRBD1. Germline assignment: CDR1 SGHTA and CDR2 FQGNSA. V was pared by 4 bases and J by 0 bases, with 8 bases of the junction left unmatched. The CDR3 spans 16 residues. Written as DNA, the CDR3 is TGTGCCAGCAGCTCGTTATGGACAGGCTCTAACTATGGCTACACCTTC. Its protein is CASSSLWTGSNYGYTF.